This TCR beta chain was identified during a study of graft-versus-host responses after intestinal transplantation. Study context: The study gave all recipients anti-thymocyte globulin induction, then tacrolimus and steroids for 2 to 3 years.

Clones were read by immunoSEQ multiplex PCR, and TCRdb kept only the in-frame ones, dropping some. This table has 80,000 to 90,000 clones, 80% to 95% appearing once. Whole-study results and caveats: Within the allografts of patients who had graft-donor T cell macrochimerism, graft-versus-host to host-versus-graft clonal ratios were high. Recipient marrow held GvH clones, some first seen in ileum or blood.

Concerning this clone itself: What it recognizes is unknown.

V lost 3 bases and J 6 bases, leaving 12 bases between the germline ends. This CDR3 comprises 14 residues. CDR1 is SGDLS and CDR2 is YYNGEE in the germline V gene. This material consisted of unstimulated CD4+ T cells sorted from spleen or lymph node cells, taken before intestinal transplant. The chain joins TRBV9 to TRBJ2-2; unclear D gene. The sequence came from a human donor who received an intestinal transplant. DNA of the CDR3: TGTGCCAGCAGCGAGGCCCCTGGGCCCGGGGAGCTGTTTTTT. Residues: CASSEAPGPGELFF.